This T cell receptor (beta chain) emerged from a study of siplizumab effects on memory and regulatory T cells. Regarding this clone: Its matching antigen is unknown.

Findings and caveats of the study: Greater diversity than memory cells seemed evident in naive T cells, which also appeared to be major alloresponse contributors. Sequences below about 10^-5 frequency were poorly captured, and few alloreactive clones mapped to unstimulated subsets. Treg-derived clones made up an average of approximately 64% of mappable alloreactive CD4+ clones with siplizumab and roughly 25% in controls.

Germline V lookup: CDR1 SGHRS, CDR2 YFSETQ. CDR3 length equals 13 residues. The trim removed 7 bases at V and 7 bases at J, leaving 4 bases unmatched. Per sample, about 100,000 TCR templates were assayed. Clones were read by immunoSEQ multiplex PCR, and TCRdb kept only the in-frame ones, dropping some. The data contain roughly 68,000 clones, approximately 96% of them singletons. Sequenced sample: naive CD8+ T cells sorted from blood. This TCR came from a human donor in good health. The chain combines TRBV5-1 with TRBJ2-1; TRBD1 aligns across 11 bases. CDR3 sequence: CASGQGAGNEQFF. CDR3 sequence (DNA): TGCGCCAGCGGACAGGGGGCCGGTAATGAGCAGTTCTTC.